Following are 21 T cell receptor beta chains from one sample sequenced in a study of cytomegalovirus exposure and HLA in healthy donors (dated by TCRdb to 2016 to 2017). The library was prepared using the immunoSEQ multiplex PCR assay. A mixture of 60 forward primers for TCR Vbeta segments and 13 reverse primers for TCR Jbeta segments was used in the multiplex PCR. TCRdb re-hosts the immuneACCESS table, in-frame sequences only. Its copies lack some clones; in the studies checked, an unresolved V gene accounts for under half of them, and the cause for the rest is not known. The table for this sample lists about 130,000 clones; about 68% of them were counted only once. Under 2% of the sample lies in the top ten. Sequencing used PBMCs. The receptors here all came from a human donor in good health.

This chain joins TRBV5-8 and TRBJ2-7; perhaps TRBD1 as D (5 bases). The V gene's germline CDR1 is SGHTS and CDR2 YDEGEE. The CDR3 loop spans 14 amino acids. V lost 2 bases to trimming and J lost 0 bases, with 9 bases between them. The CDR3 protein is CASSFQGTSYEQYF. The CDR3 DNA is TGTGCCAGCAGCTTCCAGGGTACCTCCTACGAGCAGTACTTC.

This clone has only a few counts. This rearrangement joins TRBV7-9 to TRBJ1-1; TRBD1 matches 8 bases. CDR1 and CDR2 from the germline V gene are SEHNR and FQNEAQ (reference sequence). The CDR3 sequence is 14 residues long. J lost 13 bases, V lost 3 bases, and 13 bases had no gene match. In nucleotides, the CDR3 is TGTGCCAGCAGCTTCGACGTGATCCGGGACAGGTTTTTCTTT. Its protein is CASSFDVIRDRFFF.

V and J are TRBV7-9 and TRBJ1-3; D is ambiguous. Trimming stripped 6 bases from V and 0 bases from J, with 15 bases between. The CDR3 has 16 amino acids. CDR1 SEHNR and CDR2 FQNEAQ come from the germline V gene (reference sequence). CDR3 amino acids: CASRSEGSASGNTIYF. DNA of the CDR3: TGTGCCAGCAGGTCGGAGGGTTCCGCCTCTGGAAACACCATATATTTT. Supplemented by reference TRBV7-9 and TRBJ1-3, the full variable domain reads DTGVSQNPRHKITKRGQNVTFRCDPISEHNRLYWYRQTLGQGPEFLTYFQNEAQLEKSRLLSDRFSAERPKGSFSTLEIQRTEQGDSAMYLCASRSEGSASGNTIYFGEGSWLTVV.

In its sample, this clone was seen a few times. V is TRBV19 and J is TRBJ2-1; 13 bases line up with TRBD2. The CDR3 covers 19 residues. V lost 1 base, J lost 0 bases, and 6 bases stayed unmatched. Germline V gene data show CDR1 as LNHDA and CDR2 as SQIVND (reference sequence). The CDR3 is CASSIAGLAGASSYNEQFF. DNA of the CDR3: TGTGCCAGTAGTATAGCCGGACTAGCGGGAGCTAGCTCCTACAATGAGCAGTTCTTC.

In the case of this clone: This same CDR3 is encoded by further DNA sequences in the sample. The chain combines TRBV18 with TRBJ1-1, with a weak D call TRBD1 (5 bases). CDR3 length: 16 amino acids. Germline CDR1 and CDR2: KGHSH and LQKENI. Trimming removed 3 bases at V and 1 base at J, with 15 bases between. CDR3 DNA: TGTGCCAGCTCACCGACGACAGTGCTCAAGAACACTGAAGCTTTCTTT. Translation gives CASSPTTVLKNTEAFF.

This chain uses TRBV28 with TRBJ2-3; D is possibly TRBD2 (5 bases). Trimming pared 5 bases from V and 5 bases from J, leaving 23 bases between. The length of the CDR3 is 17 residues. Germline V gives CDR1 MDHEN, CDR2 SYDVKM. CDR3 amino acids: CASSPLLAARVGDTQYF. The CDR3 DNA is TGTGCCAGCAGTCCCCTGTTGGCGGCGAGGGTTGGAGATACGCAGTATTTT.

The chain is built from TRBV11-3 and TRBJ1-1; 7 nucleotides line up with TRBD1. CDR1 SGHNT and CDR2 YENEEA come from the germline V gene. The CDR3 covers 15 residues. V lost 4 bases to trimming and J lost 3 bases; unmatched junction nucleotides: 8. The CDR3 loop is CASSSHRGSDTEAFF. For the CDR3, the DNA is TGTGCCAGCAGCTCCCACAGGGGATCCGACACTGAAGCTTTCTTT. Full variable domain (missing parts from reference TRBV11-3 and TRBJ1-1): EAGVVQSPRYKIIEKKQPVAFWCNPISGHNTLYWYLQNLGQGPELLIRYENEEAVDDSQLPKDRFSAERLKGVDSTLKIQPAELGDSAVYLCASSSHRGSDTEAFFGQGTRLTVV.

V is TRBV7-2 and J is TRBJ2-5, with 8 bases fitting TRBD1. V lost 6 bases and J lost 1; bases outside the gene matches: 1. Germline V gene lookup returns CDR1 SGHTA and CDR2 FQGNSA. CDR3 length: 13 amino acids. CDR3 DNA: TGTGCCAGCAGGACAGGGGTCCAAGAGACCCAGTACTTC. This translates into CASRTGVQETQYF. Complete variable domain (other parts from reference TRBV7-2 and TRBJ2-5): GAGVSQSPSNKVTEKGKDVELRCDPISGHTALYWYRQSLGQGLEFLIYFQGNSAPDKSGLPSDRFSAERTGGSVSTLTIQRTQQEDSAVYLCASRTGVQETQYFGPGTRLLVL.

The CDR3 is CASSSPGTGKNTEAFF. CDR3 in DNA: TGTGCCAGCAGTTCCCCCGGGACAGGGAAGAACACTGAAGCTTTCTTT. The gene calls are TRBV28 and TRBJ1-1; 9 nucleotides match TRBD1. V trimming: 4 bases; J trimming: 1 base; junction bases outside the gene matches: 7. The CDR3 extends over 16 amino acids. Looked up from germline, CDR1 is MDHEN and CDR2 is SYDVKM.

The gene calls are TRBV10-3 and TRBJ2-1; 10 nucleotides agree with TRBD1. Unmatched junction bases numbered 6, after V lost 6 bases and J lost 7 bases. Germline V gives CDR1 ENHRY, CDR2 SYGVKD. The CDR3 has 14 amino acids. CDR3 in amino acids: CAIRTGGEENEQFF. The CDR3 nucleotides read TGTGCCATCAGGACAGGGGGCGAAGAAAATGAGCAGTTCTTC.

This CDR3 reads CASSFDRIYF. The CDR3 coding sequence is TGTGCCAGCAGTTTCGACAGAATTTACTTC. This sequence joins TRBV28 and TRBJ2-7, with D perhaps matching TRBD1 (5 bases). V lost 3 bases and J 13 bases, leaving 10 bases between the germline ends. This CDR3 contains 10 residues. Germline CDR1 reads MDHEN; CDR2 reads SYDVKM.

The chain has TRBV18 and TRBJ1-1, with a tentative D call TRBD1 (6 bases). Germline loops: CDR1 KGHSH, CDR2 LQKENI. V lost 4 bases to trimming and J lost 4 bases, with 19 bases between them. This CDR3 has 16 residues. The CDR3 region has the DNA TGTGCCAGCTCACTAACGACAGGCGGTCGACTCACTGAAGCTTTCTTT. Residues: CASSLTTGGRLTEAFF.

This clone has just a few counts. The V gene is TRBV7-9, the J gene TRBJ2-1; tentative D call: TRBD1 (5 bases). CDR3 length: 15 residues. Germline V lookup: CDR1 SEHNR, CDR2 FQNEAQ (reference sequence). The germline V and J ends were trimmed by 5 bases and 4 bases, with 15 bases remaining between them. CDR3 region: CASSNQGSGYNEQFF. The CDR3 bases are TGTGCCAGCAGCAATCAGGGATCGGGTTACAATGAGCAGTTCTTC.

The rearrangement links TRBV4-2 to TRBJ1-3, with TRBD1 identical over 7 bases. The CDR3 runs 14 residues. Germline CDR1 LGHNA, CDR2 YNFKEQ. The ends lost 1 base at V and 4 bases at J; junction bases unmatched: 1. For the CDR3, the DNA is TGTGCCAGCAGCCAAGCGGGACAGGGAAACACCATATATTTT. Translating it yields CASSQAGQGNTIYF.

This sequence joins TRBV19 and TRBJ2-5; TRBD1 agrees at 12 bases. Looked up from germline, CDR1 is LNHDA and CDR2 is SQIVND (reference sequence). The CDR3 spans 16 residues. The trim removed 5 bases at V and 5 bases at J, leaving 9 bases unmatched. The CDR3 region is CASSPRGTGGRETQYF. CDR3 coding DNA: TGTGCCAGTAGTCCCCGGGGGACAGGGGGCCGGGAGACCCAGTACTTC. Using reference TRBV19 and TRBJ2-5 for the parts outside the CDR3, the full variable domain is DGGITQSPKYLFRKEGQNVTLSCEQNLNHDAMYWYRQDPGQGLRLIYYSQIVNDFQKGDIAEGYSVSREKKESFPLTVTSAQKNPTAFYLCASSPRGTGGRETQYFGPGTRLLVL.

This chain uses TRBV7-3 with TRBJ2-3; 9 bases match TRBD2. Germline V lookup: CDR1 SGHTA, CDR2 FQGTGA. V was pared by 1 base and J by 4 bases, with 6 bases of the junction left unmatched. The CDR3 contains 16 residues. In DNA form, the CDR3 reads TGTGCCAGCAGCTTAAGTGCTAGCGGGATCCCAGATACGCAGTATTTT. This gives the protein CASSLSASGIPDTQYF. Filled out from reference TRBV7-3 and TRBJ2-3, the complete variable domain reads GAGVSQTPSNKVTEKGKYVELRCDPISGHTALYWYRQSLGQGPEFLIYFQGTGAADDSGLPNDRFFAVRPEGSVSTLKIQRTERGDSAVYLCASSLSASGIPDTQYFGPGTRLTVL.

The CDR3 coding sequence is TGTGCCACAGGGGAATGGACTGAAGCTTTCTTT. Protein sequence: CATGEWTEAFF. This chain links TRBV25-1 with TRBJ1-1, with a tentative D call TRBD1 (6 bases). V lost 10 bases, J lost 5 bases, and 11 bases lay in between. The germline gives CDR1 MGHDK, CDR2 SYGVNS. The CDR3 length is 11 residues. Looking up the rest from reference TRBV25-1 and TRBJ1-1 gives the full variable domain: EADIYQTPRYLVIGTGKKITLECSQTMGHDKMYWYQQDPGMELHLIHYSYGVNSTEKGDLSSESTVSRIRTEHFPLTLESARPSHTSQYLCATGEWTEAFFGQGTRLTVV.

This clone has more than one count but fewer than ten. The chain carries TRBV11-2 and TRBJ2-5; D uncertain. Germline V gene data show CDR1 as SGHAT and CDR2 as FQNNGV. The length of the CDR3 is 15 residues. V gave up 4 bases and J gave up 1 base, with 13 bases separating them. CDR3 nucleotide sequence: TGTGCCAGCAGCTCTAGGATAAGCCCCCAAGAGACCCAGTACTTC. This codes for CASSSRISPQETQYF.

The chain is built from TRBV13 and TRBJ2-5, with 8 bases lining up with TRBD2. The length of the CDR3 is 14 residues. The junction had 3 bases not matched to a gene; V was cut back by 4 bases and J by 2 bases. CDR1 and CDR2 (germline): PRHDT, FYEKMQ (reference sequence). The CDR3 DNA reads TGTGCCAGCAGCTCGGGGACTAGACAAGAGACCCAGTACTTC. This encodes CASSSGTRQETQYF.

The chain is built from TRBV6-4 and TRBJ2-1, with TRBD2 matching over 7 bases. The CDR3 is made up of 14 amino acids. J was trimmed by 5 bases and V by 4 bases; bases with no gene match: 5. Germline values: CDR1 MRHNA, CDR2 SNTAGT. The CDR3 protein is CASSGLAENNEQFF. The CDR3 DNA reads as TGTGCCAGCAGTGGTCTAGCGGAGAACAATGAGCAGTTCTTC.

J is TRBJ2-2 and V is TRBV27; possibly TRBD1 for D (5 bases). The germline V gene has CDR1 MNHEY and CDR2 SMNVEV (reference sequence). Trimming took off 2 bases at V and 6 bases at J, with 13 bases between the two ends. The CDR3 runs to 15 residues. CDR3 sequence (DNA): TGTGCCAGCAGTTTAAATCCAGGGAAGTCCGGGGAGCTGTTTTTT. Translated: CASSLNPGKSGELFF.